The 5 T cell receptor beta chains listed next were all sequenced from one sample in a study of T cells after yellow fever vaccination. TCRdb redid the calling of the 5' RACE reads with MiXCR, one entry per CDR3 protein. The table has 300,000 or so distinct CDR3 sequences, 10% to 15% seen once; the top ten hold 0.4% to 0.55%. Sample: CD4+ T cells sorted from PBMCs, taken 45 days after the yellow fever booster vaccination. The receptors originated from a man aged 25-45 years who received the YFV17D yellow fever vaccine.

The CDR3 DNA reads as TGTGCCAGCAGCCCGACTAGTTACGCAGATACGCAGTATTTT. This codes for CASSPTSYADTQYF. The V and J genes are TRBV7-3 and TRBJ2-3; perhaps TRBD2 as D (6 bases). The CDR3 has 14 amino acids. CDR1 SGHTA and CDR2 FQGTGA come from the germline V gene. V was clipped by 5 bases and J by 4 bases, with 13 bases between them.

This clonotype was observed a few times. J is TRBJ1-1 and V is TRBV7-2; D not resolved. Germline CDR1 and CDR2: SGHTA and FQGNSA. This CDR3 spans 13 amino acids. The V and J ends lost 1 base and 11 bases respectively, with 14 bases between them. CDR3 sequence reads: CASSLVGGTLAFF. For the CDR3, the DNA is TGTGCCAGCAGCTTAGTCGGCGGTACCTTGGCTTTCTTT. The variable domain in full, completed from reference TRBV7-2 and TRBJ1-1, reads GAGVSQSPSNKVTEKGKDVELRCDPISGHTALYWYRQSLGQGLEFLIYFQGNSAPDKSGLPSDRFSAERTGGSVSTLTIQRTQQEDSAVYLCASSLVGGTLAFFGQGTRLTVV.

This clonotype was picked up a small number of times. The V call is TRBV6-6, the J call TRBJ2-1; D not certain. V was clipped by 8 bases and J by 7 bases, with 15 bases between them. Germline CDR1 MNHNY, CDR2 SVGAGI (reference sequence). There are 13 residues in the CDR3. CDR3 protein: CASGDEQQNEQFF. The CDR3 DNA is TGTGCCAGCGGCGATGAACAACAAAATGAGCAGTTCTTC.

This chain joins TRBV12-3 or TRBV12-4 and TRBJ2-5; 7 bases match TRBD2. The trim removed 3 bases at V and 2 bases at J, leaving 9 bases unmatched. The CDR3 has 16 amino acids. In DNA, the CDR3 is TGTGCCAGCAGTTTTGGCGGGAGACGCCCTCAAGAGACCCAGTACTTC. Its protein is CASSFGGRRPQETQYF.

The chain links TRBV20-1 to TRBJ2-4; weak D call: TRBD2 (7 bases). The germline V gene has CDR1 DFQATT and CDR2 SNEGSKA (reference sequence). This CDR3 is 15 amino acids long. V shed 6 bases and J shed 1 base, with 16 bases lying between them. CDR3 in DNA: TGCAGTGCCAAAAGGGGGGGGGCCGCCAAAAACATTCAGTACTTC. Protein product: CSAKRGGAAKNIQYF.